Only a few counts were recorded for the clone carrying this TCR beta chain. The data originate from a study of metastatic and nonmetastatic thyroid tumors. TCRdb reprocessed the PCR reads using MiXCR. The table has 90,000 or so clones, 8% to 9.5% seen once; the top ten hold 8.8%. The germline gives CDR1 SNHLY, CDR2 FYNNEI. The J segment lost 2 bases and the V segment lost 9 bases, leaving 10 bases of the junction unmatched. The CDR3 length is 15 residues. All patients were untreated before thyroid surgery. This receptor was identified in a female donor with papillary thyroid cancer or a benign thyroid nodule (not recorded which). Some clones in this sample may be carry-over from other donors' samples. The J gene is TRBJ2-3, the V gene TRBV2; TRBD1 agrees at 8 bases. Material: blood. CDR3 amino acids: CARLGTGKITDTQYF. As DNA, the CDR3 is TGTGCCAGACTAGGGACAGGTAAAATCACAGATACGCAGTATTTT. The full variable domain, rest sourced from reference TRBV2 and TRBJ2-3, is EPEVTQTPSHQVTQMGQEVILRCVPISNHLYFYWYRQILGQKVEFLVSFYNNEISEKSEIFDDQFSVERPDGSNFTLKIRSTKLEDSAMYFCARLGTGKITDTQYFGPGTRLTVL.